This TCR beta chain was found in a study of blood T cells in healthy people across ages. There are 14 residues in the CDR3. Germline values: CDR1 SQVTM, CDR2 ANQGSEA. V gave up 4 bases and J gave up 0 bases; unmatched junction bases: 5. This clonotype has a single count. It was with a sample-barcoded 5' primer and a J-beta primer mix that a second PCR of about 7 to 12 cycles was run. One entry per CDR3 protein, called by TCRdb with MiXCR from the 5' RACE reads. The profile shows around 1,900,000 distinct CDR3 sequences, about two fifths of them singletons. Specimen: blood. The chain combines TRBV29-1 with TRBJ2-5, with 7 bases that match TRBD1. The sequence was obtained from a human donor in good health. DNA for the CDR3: TGCAGCGTTGCAAGGGGACAGTACCAAGAGACCCAGTACTTC. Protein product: CSVARGQYQETQYF.